A selection of T cell receptor beta chains follows, all from one sample in a study of early T cells in non-severe SARS-CoV-2 infection. TCRdb reprocessed the 5' RACE reads via MiXCR and lists one record per CDR3 protein. The sample has around 67,000 distinct CDR3 sequences, approximately 12% seen once. Material: whole blood. These receptor sequences come from an adult who was a healthcare worker with PCR-confirmed SARS-CoV-2 infection or an uninfected control (not recorded which). The CDR3 runs from the conserved cysteine through the conserved F or W.

v_gene: TRBV12-3/TRBV12-4; j_gene: TRBJ1-2; CDR3aa: CASSTGDRGDGYTF
v_gene: TRBV12-3/TRBV12-4; j_gene: TRBJ1-4; CDR3aa: CASSFRKLGKLFF
v_gene: TRBV6-6; j_gene: TRBJ2-7; CDR3aa: CATGGAYEQYF
v_gene: TRBV28; j_gene: TRBJ1-5; CDR3aa: CATSGGGGQPQHF
v_gene: TRBV3-1; j_gene: TRBJ1-1; CDR3aa: CASRKSTGNTEAFF
v_gene: TRBV21-1; j_gene: TRBJ1-1; CDR3aa: CASSDIQGAHTEAFF
v_gene: TRBV12-5; j_gene: TRBJ2-5; CDR3aa: CASGSRSGIAQYF
v_gene: TRBV20-1; j_gene: TRBJ2-3; CDR3aa: CSADADPDTQYF
v_gene: TRBV20-1; j_gene: TRBJ2-3; CDR3aa: CSARAGGRRADTQYF
v_gene: TRBV9; j_gene: TRBJ1-2; CDR3aa: CASSVRDGDNYGYTF
v_gene: TRBV29-1; j_gene: TRBJ1-4; CDR3aa: CSVPLGEKLFF
v_gene: TRBV19; j_gene: TRBJ2-4; CDR3aa: CASRGVIAGVSAKNIQYF
v_gene: TRBV21-1; j_gene: TRBJ2-1; CDR3aa: CASSKKHFRRGEQFF
v_gene: TRBV6-2/TRBV6-3; j_gene: TRBJ2-5; CDR3aa: CASSPGEETQYF
v_gene: TRBV6-6; j_gene: TRBJ1-2; CDR3aa: CASSYMTGEVSGYTF
v_gene: TRBV20-1; j_gene: TRBJ2-5; CDR3aa: CSALAGFQETQYF
v_gene: TRBV30; j_gene: TRBJ2-7; CDR3aa: CAWSWEGEQYF
v_gene: TRBV11-2; j_gene: TRBJ1-1; CDR3aa: CASSRDRLGAFF
v_gene: TRBV27; j_gene: TRBJ1-5; CDR3aa: CASSRFGGRNQPQHF
v_gene: TRBV28; j_gene: TRBJ1-6; CDR3aa: CASSLVRGKGNSPLHF
v_gene: TRBV28; j_gene: TRBJ2-7; CDR3aa: CASSFDGLLSEQYF
v_gene: TRBV19; j_gene: TRBJ2-3; CDR3aa: CASSIDPPGLAEDLTDTQYF
v_gene: TRBV12-5; j_gene: TRBJ2-7; CDR3aa: CASGLGYYEQYF
v_gene: TRBV19; j_gene: TRBJ1-2; CDR3aa: CASSIPTGTGNYGYTF
v_gene: TRBV29-1; j_gene: TRBJ1-5; CDR3aa: CSVSGQGNQPQHF
v_gene: TRBV6-1; j_gene: TRBJ1-1; CDR3aa: CASRWRGAAEAFF
v_gene: TRBV6-6; j_gene: TRBJ1-2; CDR3aa: CAISRRQGPRNGYTF
v_gene: TRBV6-2/TRBV6-3; j_gene: TRBJ2-7; CDR3aa: CASGPPILGGEQYF
v_gene: TRBV28; j_gene: TRBJ1-2; CDR3aa: CASRQNYGYTF
v_gene: TRBV29-1; j_gene: TRBJ2-7; CDR3aa: CSAEGQGRPYEQYF
v_gene: TRBV11-2; j_gene: TRBJ2-5; CDR3aa: CASSPGTGRRETQYF
v_gene: TRBV6-6; j_gene: TRBJ1-2; CDR3aa: CATLGVGYTF
v_gene: TRBV28; j_gene: TRBJ2-7; CDR3aa: CASSFQLPYEQYF
v_gene: TRBV5-1; j_gene: TRBJ2-5; CDR3aa: CASSSTGAQETQYF
v_gene: TRBV21-1; j_gene: TRBJ2-6; CDR3aa: CASSKVSPGANVLTF
v_gene: TRBV7-8; j_gene: TRBJ2-3; CDR3aa: CASSFLLAGGTDTQYF
v_gene: TRBV20-1; j_gene: TRBJ1-6; CDR3aa: CSARLAYSSYNSPLHF
v_gene: TRBV27; j_gene: TRBJ2-7; CDR3aa: CASTGTPGSYEQYF
v_gene: TRBV6-5; j_gene: TRBJ2-7; CDR3aa: CASSPRTGSSYEQYF
v_gene: TRBV29-1; j_gene: TRBJ2-7; CDR3aa: CSVEIRTPSYEQYF
v_gene: TRBV7-9; j_gene: TRBJ2-3; CDR3aa: CASSPPRGGGAPPGDTQYF
v_gene: TRBV20-1; j_gene: TRBJ2-5; CDR3aa: CSALGEETQYF
v_gene: TRBV29-1; j_gene: TRBJ2-7; CDR3aa: CSVEDRRGVHEQYF
v_gene: TRBV7-2; j_gene: TRBJ2-3; CDR3aa: CASSLFGGAGSDTQYF
v_gene: TRBV20-1; j_gene: TRBJ1-2; CDR3aa: CSAGVGYTF
v_gene: TRBV7-2; j_gene: TRBJ1-1; CDR3aa: CASSAGTQVTEAFF